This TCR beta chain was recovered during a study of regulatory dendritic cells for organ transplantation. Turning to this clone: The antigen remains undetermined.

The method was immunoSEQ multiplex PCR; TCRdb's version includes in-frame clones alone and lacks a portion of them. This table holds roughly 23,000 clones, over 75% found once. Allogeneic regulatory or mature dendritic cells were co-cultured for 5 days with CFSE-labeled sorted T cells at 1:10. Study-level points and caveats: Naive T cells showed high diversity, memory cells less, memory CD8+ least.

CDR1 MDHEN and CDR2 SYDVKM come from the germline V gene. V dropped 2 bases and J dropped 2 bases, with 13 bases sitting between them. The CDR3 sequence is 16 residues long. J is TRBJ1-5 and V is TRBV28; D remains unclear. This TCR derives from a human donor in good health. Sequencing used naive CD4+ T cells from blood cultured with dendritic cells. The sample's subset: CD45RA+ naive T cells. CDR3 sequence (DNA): TGTGCCAGCAGTTTAAGGGTTTGGCATGGCAATCAGCCCCAGCATTTT. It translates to CASSLRVWHGNQPQHF.